This TCR beta chain was sequenced during a study of breast tumors, draining lymph nodes, adjacent tissues. In TCRdb, the multiplex PCR reads were re-called with MiXCR into one record per CDR3 protein. Of tens of thousands of distinct CDR3 sequences listed, over 40% are singletons. The CDR3 is 15 residues long. V dropped 3 bases and J dropped 8 bases, with 17 bases sitting between them. CDR1 SGHDT and CDR2 YYEEEE come from the germline V gene. This clonotype appeared many times. The sequenced material came from breast tumor tissue. V usage is TRBV5-6 and J usage is TRBJ1-4; D is perhaps TRBD1 (6 bases). This clonotype was obtained from a female donor with breast cancer. Some clones in this sample may be carry-over from other donors' samples. The CDR3 DNA follows: TGTGCCAGCAGCTCGGGAGGAGGGGGAGGAGAAAAACTGTTTTTT. Protein sequence: CASSSGGGGGEKLFF.